What follows are 23 T cell receptor beta chains derived from one specimen sequenced in a study of cytomegalovirus exposure and HLA in healthy donors. PCR involved 60 Vbeta and 13 Jbeta primers. TCRdb keeps only in-frame clones here, not all; method: immunoSEQ multiplex PCR. This sample has 120,000 or so clones, with approximately 61% found just once. Sequenced: PBMCs. The receptors come from a man aged 30 to 39 in good health and CMV-seropositive.

The chain links TRBV5-1 to TRBJ2-2; the D is unclear. Germline-derived CDR1 and CDR2 are SGHRS and YFSETQ. V shed 2 bases and J shed 5 bases, with 4 bases lying between them. CDR3 size: 12 residues. CDR3 amino acids: CASSFLTGELFF. CDR3 nucleotide sequence: TGCGCCAGCAGCTTTCTGACCGGGGAGCTGTTTTTT.

This clone was seen a few times. The gene calls are TRBV7-9 and TRBJ2-3; D gene unclear. The germline V and J ends were trimmed by 5 bases and 1 base, with 19 bases remaining between them. Germline CDR1 is SEHNR and CDR2 is FQNEAQ (reference sequence). The CDR3 is 17 residues long. CDR3 in DNA: TGTGCCAGCAGCCGGAAGCTAGGTAGTGTTCGCACAGATACGCAGTATTTT. Residues: CASSRKLGSVRTDTQYF.

The rearrangement links TRBV12-5 to TRBJ1-1, with D perhaps TRBD1 (6 bases). The ends were cut back, 2 bases at V and 3 bases at J, with 13 bases in the middle. The germline CDR1 and CDR2 sequences are LGHNT and FRNRAP. The length of the CDR3 is 15 residues. CDR3 protein: CASGLRGGFDTEAFF. In nucleotides, the CDR3 is TGTGCTAGTGGTTTGAGGGGGGGCTTTGACACTGAAGCTTTCTTT.

There are a few counts of this clone. The V and J genes are TRBV5-1 and TRBJ2-5, with 12 bases identical to TRBD1. This CDR3 is 16 amino acids long. The V segment lost 1 base and the J segment 5 bases; nucleotides outside the gene matches: 6. From germline, CDR1 is SGHRS and CDR2 YFSETQ. The CDR3 loop is CASSLPGTGGGETQYF. The CDR3 DNA is TGCGCCAGCAGCTTGCCCGGGACAGGGGGCGGTGAGACCCAGTACTTC.

V usage is TRBV4-2 and J usage is TRBJ2-7; D might be TRBD2 (5 bases). V lost 1 base to trimming and J lost 0 bases, with 7 bases between them. The CDR3 totals 14 residues. Germline loops: CDR1 LGHNA, CDR2 YNFKEQ. The CDR3 DNA sequence: TGTGCCAGCAGCCAAGGTGGGAGCTCCTACGAGCAGTACTTC. Its translation: CASSQGGSSYEQYF.

The chain carries TRBV6-5 and TRBJ2-7; maybe TRBD1 (5 bases). This CDR3 has 15 residues. With 0 bases removed from V and 7 bases from J, the gap between germline ends came to 16 bases. Germline V gene data show CDR1 as MNHEY and CDR2 as SVGAGI. This chain's CDR3 is CASSYSQAAPGEQYF. The CDR3 bases are TGTGCCAGCAGTTACTCCCAAGCCGCGCCAGGGGAGCAGTACTTC.

V is TRBV7-3 and J is TRBJ2-5, with D perhaps TRBD2 (6 bases). The CDR3 has 14 amino acids. Germline values: CDR1 SGHTA, CDR2 FQGTGA. Trimming took 1 base from V and 4 from J, leaving 10 bases between them. The CDR3 here is CASSLMSAGETQYF. CDR3 nucleotides: TGTGCCAGCAGCTTAATGTCAGCGGGAGAGACCCAGTACTTC.

This chain connects TRBV2 to TRBJ1-4; the match to TRBD1 covers 8 bases. This CDR3 has 16 amino acids. The V and J ends lost 4 bases and 4 bases, in that order; junction bases with no gene match: 8. The V gene's germline CDR1 is SNHLY and CDR2 FYNNEI. CDR3 region: CASSAVGDRGNEKLFF. The CDR3 nucleotides are TGTGCCAGCAGTGCAGTCGGAGACAGGGGTAATGAAAAACTGTTTTTT.

This chain uses TRBV4-2 with TRBJ1-3, with 9 bases identical to TRBD1. CDR3 length: 17 residues. The ends lost 1 base at V and 0 bases at J; junction bases unmatched: 4. The V gene's germline CDR1 is LGHNA and CDR2 YNFKEQ. CDR3 residues: CASSQGTGASSGNTIYF. The CDR3 coding sequence is TGTGCCAGCAGCCAAGGGACAGGGGCAAGCTCTGGAAACACCATATATTTT.

This clone was seen just once. The rearrangement joins TRBV25-1 to TRBJ2-1; 10 nucleotides agree with TRBD1. J lost 2 bases, V lost 4 bases, and 5 bases had no gene match. Germline V lookup: CDR1 MGHDK, CDR2 SYGVNS. The CDR3 extends over 16 amino acids. The CDR3 sequence is CASSARTGGTYNEQFF. The DNA for the CDR3 is TGTGCCAGCAGTGCTCGGACAGGGGGAACCTACAATGAGCAGTTCTTC.

The chain couples TRBV9 to TRBJ2-3; 10 bases match TRBD2. Trimming cost V 0 bases and J 1 base; bases outside gene matches: 5. Per the germline V gene, CDR1 is SGDLS and CDR2 is YYNGEE. This CDR3 contains 17 residues. CDR3 loop: CASSVGTSGGGTDTQYF. As DNA, the CDR3 is TGTGCCAGCAGCGTAGGGACTAGCGGTGGGGGCACAGATACGCAGTATTTT.

In its sample, this clone was seen once. The rearrangement uses TRBV11-3 and TRBJ2-1; the D gene is possibly TRBD2 (6 bases). The V and J ends lost 5 bases and 7 bases respectively, with 12 bases between them. The CDR3 is made up of 13 amino acids. Germline loops: CDR1 SGHNT, CDR2 YENEEA. The CDR3 coding sequence is TGTGCCAGCAGCCGCCGTGGGGGGAATGAGCAGTTCTTC. It encodes CASSRRGGNEQFF.

V gene TRBV4-2 combines with J gene TRBJ1-4, with D unclear. Germline loops: CDR1 LGHNA, CDR2 YNFKEQ. V was shortened by 1 base and J by 5 bases, with 11 bases between the two germline ends. CDR3 length: 15 residues. In nucleotides, the CDR3 is TGTGCCAGCAGCCAAGTCACGGGGTCGAATGAAAAACTGTTTTTT. Protein: CASSQVTGSNEKLFF.

This clone was counted once. This chain links TRBV14 with TRBJ2-7; D is perhaps TRBD1 (6 bases). CDR3 length: 12 amino acids. CDR1 SGHDN and CDR2 FVKESK come from the germline V gene. The V and J ends lost 1 base and 7 bases respectively, with 8 bases between them. CDR3 nucleotides: TGTGCCAGCAGCCAAGTAAGGGGGGAGCAGTACTTC. The encoded protein is CASSQVRGEQYF.

The chain has TRBV10-1 and TRBJ2-7; 8 bases map to TRBD1. CDR1 and CDR2 (germline): WNHNN, SYGVQD (reference sequence). The CDR3 has 15 amino acids. V shed 0 bases and J 7 bases; nucleotides not matched to a gene: 8. The CDR3 is CASSESRQGAGEQYF. The CDR3, as DNA: TGCGCCAGCAGTGAGTCGAGGCAGGGGGCGGGAGAGCAGTACTTC.

The rearrangement links TRBV7-9 to TRBJ1-1; a weak D match, TRBD1 (6 bases). Germline loops: CDR1 SEHNR, CDR2 FQNEAQ (reference sequence). V was trimmed by 8 bases and J by 4 bases, leaving 14 bases between them. CDR3 length: 13 residues. CDR3: CASCVGGGTEAFF. CDR3 DNA: TGTGCCAGCTGTGTGGGAGGGGGCACTGAAGCTTTCTTT.

The chain joins TRBV20-1 to TRBJ2-5; 12 bases are a match to TRBD2. Germline-derived CDR1 and CDR2 are DFQATT and SNEGSKA (reference sequence). CDR3 length equals 11 residues. Losses at the gene ends were 6 bases for V and 13 bases for J; bases not matched to a gene: 6. The CDR3 sequence: CSAGLAGGPYF. Here the CDR3 DNA reads TGCAGTGCGGGCCTAGCGGGAGGGCCGTACTTC.

This clone appeared a few times. The genes are TRBV5-1 and TRBJ1-1, with 9 bases matching TRBD1. J gave up 3 bases and V 4 bases, and 10 bases lay outside the gene matches. The CDR3 is 16 residues long. Germline lookup yields CDR1 SGHRS and CDR2 YFSETQ. The CDR3 DNA reads as TGCGCCAGCAGCCCCGACAGGGGGAGAGCGGACACTGAAGCTTTCTTT. It is translated as CASSPDRGRADTEAFF.

This clone has only one observation. The chain combines TRBV6-5 with TRBJ1-6; the D gene is possibly TRBD1 (5 bases). The germline gives CDR1 MNHEY, CDR2 SVGAGI. This CDR3 is built from 16 residues. The V end lost 4 bases, the J end lost 4 bases, and 14 bases lay between the germline ends. The CDR3 region is CASSLIGAAYNSPLHF. CDR3 nucleotides: TGTGCCAGCAGTTTAATTGGGGCCGCGTATAATTCACCCCTCCACTTT.

The chain couples TRBV6-5 to TRBJ2-3; D is uncertain. V gave up 0 bases and J gave up 1 base, with 11 bases separating them. Germline loops: CDR1 MNHEY, CDR2 SVGAGI. This CDR3 has 16 residues. CDR3 DNA sequence: TGTGCCAGCAGTTACTCACCAGGTGGTGGCACAGATACGCAGTATTTT. Translating gives CASSYSPGGGTDTQYF.

The chain's CDR3 is CASTGGRAEFF. CDR3 nucleotides: TGCGCCAGCACCGGCGGGAGGGCCGAGTTCTTC. The chain links TRBV4-1 to TRBJ2-1, with 9 nucleotides matching TRBD2. J gave up 14 bases and V 7 bases, and 6 bases lay outside the gene matches. The CDR3 is made up of 11 amino acids. Germline CDR1 is MGHRA and CDR2 is YSYEKL.

The V call is TRBV11-3, the J call TRBJ2-7, with TRBD1 identical over 8 bases. V lost 5 bases to trimming and J lost 4 bases; unmatched junction nucleotides: 4. Germline values: CDR1 SGHNT, CDR2 YENEEA. CDR3 size: 13 residues. CDR3 loop: CASSPGTGYEQYF. CDR3 DNA sequence: TGTGCCAGCAGCCCTGGGACAGGATACGAGCAGTACTTC.

This chain links TRBV13 with TRBJ2-1; 10 bases align to TRBD2. The ends lost 1 base at V and 1 base at J; junction bases unmatched: 25. Germline CDR1 and CDR2: PRHDT and FYEKMQ (reference sequence). This CDR3 has 24 residues. CDR3 amino acids: CASSLEAPPVRGASGRWSYNEQFF. The CDR3 DNA reads TGTGCCAGCAGCTTAGAGGCCCCACCAGTTCGGGGAGCTAGCGGGAGATGGTCCTACAATGAGCAGTTCTTC.